Following are 23 T cell receptor beta chains from one sample sequenced in a study of early T cells in non-severe SARS-CoV-2 infection. Each CDR3 protein is one row after TCRdb ran MiXCR on the 5' RACE reads. Here the sample spans tens of thousands of distinct CDR3 sequences, less than 11% being singletons. Sequenced material: whole blood. These TCRs come from an adult who was a healthcare worker with PCR-confirmed SARS-CoV-2 infection or an uninfected control (not recorded which).

This clonotype was counted many times. The chain links TRBV9 to TRBJ2-1; D uncertain. Germline V lookup: CDR1 SGDLS, CDR2 YYNGEE. CDR3 length: 16 residues. Trimming took 0 bases from V and 1 from J, leaving 11 bases between them. In DNA, the CDR3 is TGTGCCAGCAGCGTAGCTACGCCGGTATCCTACAATGAGCAGTTCTTC. It encodes CASSVATPVSYNEQFF.

This clonotype was seen ten or more times. The CDR3 nucleotides read TGTGCCAGCAGTGGGCGCCCAGGCTATGGCTACACCTTC. Translation gives CASSGRPGYGYTF. This chain uses TRBV7-9 with TRBJ1-2; D uncertain. This CDR3 region has 13 residues. V gave up 6 bases and J gave up 4 bases, with 12 bases separating them. Germline V lookup: CDR1 SEHNR, CDR2 FQNEAQ (reference sequence).

This clonotype was seen more than once but under ten times. V and J are TRBV20-1 and TRBJ2-5; D unclear. CDR1 DFQATT and CDR2 SNEGSKA come from the germline V gene (reference sequence). The CDR3 contains 13 residues. V gave up 7 bases and J gave up 2 bases, with 14 bases separating them. The CDR3: CSVTKRRQETQYF. In nucleotides, the CDR3 is TGCAGTGTTACGAAGCGACGACAAGAGACCCAGTACTTC.

The CDR3 loop is CASSSGTGVFVNIQYF. Here the CDR3 DNA reads TGCGCCAGCAGCTCCGGGACAGGGGTATTTGTAAACATTCAGTACTTC. The V gene is TRBV5-1, the J gene TRBJ2-4; 10 nucleotides match TRBD1. CDR1 SGHRS and CDR2 YFSETQ come from the germline V gene. The CDR3 has 16 amino acids. Trimming removed 3 bases from V and 6 bases from J; junction bases left unmatched: 9. The variable domain in full, completed from reference TRBV5-1 and TRBJ2-4, reads KAGVTQTPRYLIKTRGQQVTLSCSPISGHRSVSWYQQTPGQGLQFLFEYFSETQRNKGNFPGRFSGRQFSNSRSEMNVSTLELGDSALYLCASSSGTGVFVNIQYFGAGTRLSVL.

The rearrangement uses TRBV2 and TRBJ2-7; D is undetermined. The CDR3 contains 12 residues. Germline V gene lookup returns CDR1 SNHLY and CDR2 FYNNEI. Trimming shortened V by 8 bases and J by 3 bases, and 11 bases separated the two germline ends. The CDR3 DNA reads TGTGCCAGCGGGTACACTATCTACGAGCAGTACTTC. The encoded protein is CASGYTIYEQYF.

This clonotype came up many times. The V and J genes are TRBV5-1 and TRBJ1-2, with D unclear. The V gene's germline CDR1 is SGHRS and CDR2 YFSETQ. This CDR3 contains 13 residues. V was pared by 4 bases and J by 4 bases, with 11 bases between. This CDR3 is CASSANILYGYTF. CDR3 DNA sequence: TGCGCCAGCAGCGCGAACATACTCTATGGCTACACCTTC.

This clonotype was recorded many times. The chain joins TRBV18 to TRBJ1-5; 8 bases fit TRBD1. The CDR3 sequence is 14 residues long. Per germline, CDR1 KGHSH and CDR2 LQKENI. The trim removed 3 bases at V and 5 bases at J, leaving 3 bases unmatched. In DNA, the CDR3 is TGTGCCAGCTCACCTTCAGGGGGCGATCAGCCCCAGCATTTT. This encodes CASSPSGGDQPQHF.

In the case of this clonotype: A read error may be the cause here, since a much bigger clone is one base away. The chain has TRBV11-2 and TRBJ2-1, with unresolved D. The CDR3 runs to 14 residues. Germline values: CDR1 SGHAT, CDR2 FQNNGV. The CDR3 DNA sequence: TGTGTCAGCAGTTCATTACGCACATACAATGAGCAGTTCTTC. It yields the protein CVSSSLRTYNEQFF.

The CDR3 DNA reads as TGTGCCAGCAGCCGTCGTTTCGGGGGGCGGACCGGGGAGCTGTTTTTT. Amino acids: CASSRRFGGRTGELFF. The chain recombines TRBV11-1 with TRBJ2-2; possibly TRBD2 for D (7 bases). The CDR3 has 16 amino acids. Trimming took off 5 bases at V and 5 bases at J, with 18 bases between the two ends. The germline V gene encodes CDR1 SGHAT and CDR2 FQDESV (reference sequence).

The chain has TRBV28 and TRBJ1-2; D is unresolved. The CDR3 runs to 13 residues. V was pared by 2 bases and J by 2 bases, with 6 bases between. Germline CDR1 reads MDHEN; CDR2 reads SYDVKM. CDR3 sequence (DNA): TGTGCCAGCAGTTTACAAGGAAACTATGGCTACACCTTC. It codes for CASSLQGNYGYTF.

CDR3 in amino acids: CASSQSQRGTGELFF. CDR3 nucleotides: TGCGCCAGCAGCCAGAGCCAGCGGGGCACCGGGGAGCTGTTTTTT. The chain employs TRBV4-3 and TRBJ2-2; 7 bases are shared with TRBD2. The CDR3 is made up of 15 amino acids. The V and J ends lost 3 bases and 4 bases, in that order; junction bases with no gene match: 5. Germline values: CDR1 LGHNA, CDR2 YSLEER.

This clonotype was observed a handful of times. The V and J genes are TRBV5-4 and TRBJ2-3, with a weak D call TRBD2 (5 bases). Germline values: CDR1 SGHNT, CDR2 YYREEE (reference sequence). V dropped 4 bases and J dropped 0 bases, with 12 bases sitting between them. The CDR3 covers 15 residues. In DNA form, the CDR3 reads TGTGCCAGCAGCCCCCGGGGAAGTAGCACAGATACGCAGTATTTT. Protein product: CASSPRGSSTDTQYF.

This clonotype was recorded many times. V usage is TRBV5-1 and J usage is TRBJ1-3; no clear D. Germline lookup yields CDR1 SGHRS and CDR2 YFSETQ. The V end lost 4 bases, the J end lost 4 bases, and 6 bases lay between the germline ends. This CDR3 comprises 12 residues. CDR3 in DNA: TGCGCCAGCAGCCCCCCGGGAAACACCATATATTTT. Amino acid sequence: CASSPPGNTIYF.

In this sample, this clonotype turned up many times. The V call is TRBV7-9, the J call TRBJ2-3; no clear D. The CDR3 spans 14 residues. The ends were cut back, 2 bases at V and 0 bases at J, with 6 bases in the middle. Germline V gives CDR1 SEHNR, CDR2 FQNEAQ (reference sequence). The CDR3 loop reads CASSLLQSTDTQYF. DNA for the CDR3: TGTGCCAGCAGCTTATTACAGAGCACAGATACGCAGTATTTT.

This clonotype was recorded a few times. The rearrangement links TRBV7-8 to TRBJ1-1, with 8 bases aligning to TRBD1. Trimming cost V 5 bases and J 3 bases; bases outside gene matches: 8. The CDR3 totals 15 residues. CDR1 is SGHVS and CDR2 is FQNEAQ in the germline V gene. CDR3: CASSPGQGRYTEAFF. Written as DNA, the CDR3 is TGTGCCAGCAGCCCCGGACAGGGAAGGTACACTGAAGCTTTCTTT.

This clonotype occurred many times. The rearrangement joins TRBV7-6 to TRBJ2-3, with D possibly matching TRBD2 (5 bases). Trimming left V 10 bases short and J 2 bases short, with 16 bases between. CDR1 is SGHVS and CDR2 is FNYEAQ in the germline V gene. The CDR3 contains 14 residues. CDR3 residues: CAISPGTYTDTQYF. The DNA of the CDR3 is TGTGCCATTTCGCCGGGAACTTACACAGATACGCAGTATTTT.

A few counts support this clonotype. The chain has TRBV29-1 and TRBJ2-1; weak D call: TRBD1 (6 bases). Looked up from germline, CDR1 is SQVTM and CDR2 is ANQGSEA. The CDR3 spans 14 residues. The V end was cut by 7 bases, the J end by 5 bases, with 18 bases between. The DNA for the CDR3 is TGCAGCGCAAAAGATCCAGGGGCGAACAATGAGCAGTTCTTC. Translated, it gives CSAKDPGANNEQFF.

This sequence joins TRBV4-1 and TRBJ2-1; possibly TRBD2 for D (6 bases). The CDR3 sequence is 14 residues long. Trimming took 3 bases from V and 9 from J, leaving 15 bases between them. Germline CDR1 MGHRA, CDR2 YSYEKL. The CDR3: CASSQGGLMGEQFF. In DNA form, the CDR3 reads TGCGCCAGCAGCCAGGGAGGCCTCATGGGTGAGCAGTTCTTC.

This clonotype was recorded a few times. This chain uses TRBV20-1 with TRBJ2-1; 8 bases are a match to TRBD1. The CDR3 sequence is 15 residues long. Trimming at V came to 4 bases and at J to 2 bases, leaving 7 bases not matched to a gene. Germline lookup yields CDR1 DFQATT and CDR2 SNEGSKA (reference sequence). DNA of the CDR3: TGCAGTGCTAAAGTCCAGGACAGGGCCTACAATGAGCAGTTCTTC. This gives the protein CSAKVQDRAYNEQFF.

This clonotype was observed at least ten times. CDR3 sequence reads: CSVGRLATDTQYF. In DNA, the CDR3 is TGCAGCGTTGGCCGACTAGCAACAGATACGCAGTATTTT. J is TRBJ2-3 and V is TRBV29-1; 7 nucleotides line up with TRBD2. The CDR3 runs 13 residues. Germline V gene sequence: CDR1 SQVTM, CDR2 ANQGSEA. With 4 bases clipped from V and 3 bases from J, the junction kept 4 bases outside the gene matches.

This clonotype was seen repeatedly, ten times or more. This rearrangement joins TRBV6-5 to TRBJ1-2; no clear D. The germline CDR1 and CDR2 sequences are MNHEY and SVGAGI. The ends were cut back, 6 bases at V and 6 bases at J, with 14 bases in the middle. CDR3 length equals 13 residues. The CDR3 DNA reads TGTGCCAGCAGCCTCAGCGGGCGCGATGGCTACACCTTC. Encoded protein: CASSLSGRDGYTF.

This clonotype occurred many times. V and J are TRBV7-3 and TRBJ2-3; D could derive from TRBD1 or TRBD2 (6 bases each). Germline V gene lookup returns CDR1 SGHTA and CDR2 FQGTGA. This CDR3 contains 16 residues. V lost 5 bases and J 2 bases, leaving 17 bases between the germline ends. The CDR3 DNA follows: TGTGCCAGCAGCCTCCCCCCGGGGGCAATCACAGATACGCAGTATTTT. Its translation: CASSLPPGAITDTQYF.

For the CDR3, the DNA is TGTGCCACCAGCAACAGGGTCAATGAGCAGTTCTTC. Protein product: CATSNRVNEQFF. This chain uses TRBV24-1 with TRBJ2-1; possibly TRBD1 for D (6 bases). V lost 7 bases and J lost 6, with 9 bases in between. The length of the CDR3 is 12 residues. Germline values: CDR1 KGHDR, CDR2 SFDVKD.